This entry is about one T cell receptor (beta chain). This sample is drawn from a study of blood T cell repertoires in COVID-19. Study-wide background: Sites in the United States, Italy and Spain provided acute and convalescent COVID-19 samples. The analysed material was cDNA or gDNA that came from T cells, B-cell-depleted T cells, or PBMCs.

V dropped 4 bases and J dropped 0 bases, with 16 bases sitting between them. The CDR3 contains 18 residues. In germline, CDR1 is SGHDN, CDR2 FVKESK. In the original workflow: Reference gene primers were amplified, and this amplification served to estimate nucleated cell counts. The protocol was immunoSEQ multiplex PCR, while the TCRdb copy is restricted to in-frame clones and leaves out a portion. V and J calls and clone size are given by that table; D and trimming were obtained from the DNA. The repertoire has 50,000 to 65,000 clones, about 86% of them found once; the top ten carry 6.3%. The receptor was derived from a human donor in a cohort sampled during active COVID-19. The genes are TRBV14 and TRBJ1-6, with no clear D. The sample taken for sequencing was peripheral blood. This CDR3 is CASSRVHDRSSYNSPLHF. The CDR3 coding sequence is TGTGCCAGCAGCCGAGTGCATGACCGGAGCTCCTATAATTCACCCCTCCACTTT.